This T cell receptor (beta chain) was sequenced during a study of blood T cell repertoires in COVID-19. Produced via immunoSEQ multiplex PCR; TCRdb's table is partial and in-frame only. The sample lists approximately 20,000 clones, over 85% occurring once. V lost 8 bases to trimming and J lost 5 bases, with 28 bases between them. CDR1 and CDR2 from the germline V gene are SGHRS and YFSETQ. The CDR3 length is 17 residues. Sequences were obtained from peripheral blood. The chain is built from TRBV5-1 and TRBJ2-5, with D maybe TRBD1 (7 bases). The receptor comes from a woman aged 45-59 years with active COVID-19. CDR3 sequence reads: CASQPTTTGVGGETQYF. CDR3 bases: TGCGCCAGTCAGCCTACCACCACAGGGGTCGGGGGCGAGACCCAGTACTTC.